The rows below give T cell receptor beta chains drawn from one sample of a study of graft-versus-host responses after intestinal transplantation. Here immunoSEQ multiplex PCR was the method, and the copy in TCRdb shows in-frame clones only, minus some. This repertoire shows about 96,000 clones, roughly 92% found once; its top ten account for around 0.18%. These TCRs are of unknown antigen specificity. Sample: unstimulated CD4+ T cells sorted from spleen or lymph node cells, taken before intestinal transplant. The origin of the receptors is a human donor who received an intestinal transplant. CDR3s include the opening cysteine and the closing phenylalanine or tryptophan. Fields, in order: V gene, CDR3 protein.

TRBV6-5 CASSYVGGMNTEAFF
TRBV2 CASSENRVAGRGEQYF
TRBV6-1 CASSEAAVNSGNTIYF
TRBV5-6 CASSMATGGFLYGYTF
TRBV10-1 CASSESTANIYEQYF
TRBV28 CASRTWDTEAFF
TRBV5-1 CASSPGLAGLSGELFF
TRBV19 CASSSSFLGLAGGWEQETQYF
TRBV23-1 CASSQSQGYPYNEQFF
TRBV11-2 CASSFLAGYGNEQFF
TRBV5-1 CASSLGQEVNTEAFF
TRBV29-1 CSSSLAEGNTGELFF
TRBV6-6 CASSYGLAGSYNEQFF
TRBV5-1 CASSLDGTGLSNYGYTF
TRBV19 CASSGQGASYGYTF
TRBV11-3 CASSRGGQSEKLFF
TRBV28 CASSLPGTGEETQYF
TRBV6-1 CASSEVRGDGYTF
TRBV2 CASSEEVGTGEFF
TRBV7-2 CASSLDGGGTDTQYF
TRBV28 CASRSSGGVPYNEQFF
TRBV6-6 CASSWDRGYGYTF
TRBV11-2 CASGASGVSYEQYF
TRBV11-3 CASSFRTTMDYEQYF
TRBV9 CASSSINEQFF
TRBV5-4 CASSHRDLYEQYF
TRBV5-1 CASSISNTEAFF
TRBV2 CASQGDSQETQYF
TRBV30 CAWAGGNQPQHF
TRBV4-1 CASSQAAVSNQPQHF
TRBV30 CAWGGTLGTNEKLFF
TRBV28 CASSLGQGAFSPLHF